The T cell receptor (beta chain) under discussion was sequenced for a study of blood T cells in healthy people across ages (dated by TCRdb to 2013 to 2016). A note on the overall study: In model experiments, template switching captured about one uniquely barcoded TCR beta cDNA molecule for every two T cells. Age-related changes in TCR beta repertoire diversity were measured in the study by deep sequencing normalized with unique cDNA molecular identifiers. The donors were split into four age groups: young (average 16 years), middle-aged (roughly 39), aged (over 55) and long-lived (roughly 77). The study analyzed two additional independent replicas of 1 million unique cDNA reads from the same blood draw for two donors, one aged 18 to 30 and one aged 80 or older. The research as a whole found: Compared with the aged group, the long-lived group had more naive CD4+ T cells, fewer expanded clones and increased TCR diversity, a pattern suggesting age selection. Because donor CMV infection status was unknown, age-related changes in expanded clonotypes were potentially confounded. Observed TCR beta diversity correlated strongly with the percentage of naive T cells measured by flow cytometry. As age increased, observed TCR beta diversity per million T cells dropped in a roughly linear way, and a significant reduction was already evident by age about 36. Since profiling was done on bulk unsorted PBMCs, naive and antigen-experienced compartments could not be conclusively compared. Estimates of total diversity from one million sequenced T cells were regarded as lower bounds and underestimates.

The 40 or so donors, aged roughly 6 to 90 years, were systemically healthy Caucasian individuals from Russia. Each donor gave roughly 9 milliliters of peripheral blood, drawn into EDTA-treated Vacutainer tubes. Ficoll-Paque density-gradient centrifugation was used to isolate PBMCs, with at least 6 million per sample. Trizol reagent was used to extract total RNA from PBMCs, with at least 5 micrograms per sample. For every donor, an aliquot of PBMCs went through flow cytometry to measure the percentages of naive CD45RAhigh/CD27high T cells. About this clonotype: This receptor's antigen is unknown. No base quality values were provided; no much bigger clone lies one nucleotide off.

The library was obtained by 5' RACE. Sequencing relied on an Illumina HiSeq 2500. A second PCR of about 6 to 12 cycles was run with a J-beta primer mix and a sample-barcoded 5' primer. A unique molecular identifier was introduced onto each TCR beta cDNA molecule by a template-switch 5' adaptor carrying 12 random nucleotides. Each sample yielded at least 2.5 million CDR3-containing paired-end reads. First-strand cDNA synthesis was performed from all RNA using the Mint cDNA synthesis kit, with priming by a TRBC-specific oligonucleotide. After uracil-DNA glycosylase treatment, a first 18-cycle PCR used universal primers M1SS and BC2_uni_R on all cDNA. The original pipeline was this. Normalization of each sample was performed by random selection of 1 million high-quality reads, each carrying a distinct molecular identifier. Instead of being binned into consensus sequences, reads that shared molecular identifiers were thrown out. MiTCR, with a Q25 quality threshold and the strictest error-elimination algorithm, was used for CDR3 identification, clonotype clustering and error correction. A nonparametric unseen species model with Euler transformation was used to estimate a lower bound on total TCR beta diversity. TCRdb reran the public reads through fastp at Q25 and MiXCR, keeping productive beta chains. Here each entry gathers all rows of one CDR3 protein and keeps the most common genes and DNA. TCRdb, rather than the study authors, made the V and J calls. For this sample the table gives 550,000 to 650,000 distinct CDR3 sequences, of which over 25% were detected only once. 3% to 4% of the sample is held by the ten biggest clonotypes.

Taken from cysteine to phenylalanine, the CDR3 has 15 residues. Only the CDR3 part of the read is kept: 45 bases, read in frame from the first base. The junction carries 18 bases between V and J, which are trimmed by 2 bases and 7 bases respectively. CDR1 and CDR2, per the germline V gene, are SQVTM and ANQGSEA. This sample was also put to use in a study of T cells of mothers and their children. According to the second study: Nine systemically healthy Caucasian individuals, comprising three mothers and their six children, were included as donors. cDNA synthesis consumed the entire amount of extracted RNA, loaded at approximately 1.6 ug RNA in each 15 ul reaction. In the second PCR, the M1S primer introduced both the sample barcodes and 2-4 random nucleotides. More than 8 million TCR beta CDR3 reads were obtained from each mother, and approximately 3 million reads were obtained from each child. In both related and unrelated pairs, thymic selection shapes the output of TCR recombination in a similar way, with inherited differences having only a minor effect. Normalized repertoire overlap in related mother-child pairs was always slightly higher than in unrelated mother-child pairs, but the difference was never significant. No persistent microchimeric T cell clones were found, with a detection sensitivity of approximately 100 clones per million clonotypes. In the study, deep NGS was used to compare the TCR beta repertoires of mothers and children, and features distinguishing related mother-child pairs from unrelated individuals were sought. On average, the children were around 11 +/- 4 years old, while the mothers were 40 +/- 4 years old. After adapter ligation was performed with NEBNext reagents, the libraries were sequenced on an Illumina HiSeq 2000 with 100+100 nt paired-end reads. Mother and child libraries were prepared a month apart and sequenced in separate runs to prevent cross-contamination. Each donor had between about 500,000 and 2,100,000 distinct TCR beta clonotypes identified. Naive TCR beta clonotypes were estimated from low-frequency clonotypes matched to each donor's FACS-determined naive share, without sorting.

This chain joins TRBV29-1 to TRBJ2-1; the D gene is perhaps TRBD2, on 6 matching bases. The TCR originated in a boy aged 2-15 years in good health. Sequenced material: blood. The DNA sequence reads TGCAGCGTTGAAAGAGTAGGTCTAGCGCGAAATGAGCAGTTCTTC. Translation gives CSVERVGLARNEQFF.